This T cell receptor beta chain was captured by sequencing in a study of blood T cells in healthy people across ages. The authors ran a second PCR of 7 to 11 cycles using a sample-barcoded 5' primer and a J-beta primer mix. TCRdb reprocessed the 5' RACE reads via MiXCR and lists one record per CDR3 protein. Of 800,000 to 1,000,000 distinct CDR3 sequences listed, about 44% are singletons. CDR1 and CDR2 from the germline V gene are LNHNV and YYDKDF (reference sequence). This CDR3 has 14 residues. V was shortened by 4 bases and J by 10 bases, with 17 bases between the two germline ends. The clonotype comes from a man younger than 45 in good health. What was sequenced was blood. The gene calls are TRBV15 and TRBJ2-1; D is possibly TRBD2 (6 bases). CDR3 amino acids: CATSMLLGGMEQFF. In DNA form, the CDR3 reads TGTGCCACCAGCATGCTTTTGGGCGGGATGGAGCAGTTCTTC.